The 25 T cell receptor beta chains below come from one sample, sequenced in a study of T cells in women clearing cervical HPV infection. TCRdb keeps only in-frame clones here, not all; method: immunoSEQ multiplex PCR. This sample contains 20,000 or so clones. Material for sequencing was blood buffy coat. These receptor sequences come from a woman aged 18 to 75 with a cervical HPV16 infection that either progressed to CIN3+ or cleared (not recorded which).

As for this clone: The read gets to within 3 residues of the CDR3 end, and the germline J gene fills in the rest. The V gene is TRBV5-8, the J gene TRBJ1-5; D unclear. Germline V gives CDR1 SGHTS, CDR2 YDEGEE. This CDR3 has 15 amino acids. The V end lost 4 bases, the J end lost 5 bases, and 16 bases lay between the germline ends. The CDR3 bases that were read are TGTGCCAGCAGCCTAATCGGGGTCGGGGATCAGCCC. It encodes CASSLIGVGDQP. The complete CDR3 reads CASSLIGVGDQPQHF.

With respect to this clone: The read ends 3 residues early relative to the CDR3; the germline J gene fills the gap. The chain couples TRBV20-1 to TRBJ1-2, with D perhaps TRBD1 (5 bases). This CDR3 contains 15 residues. Germline V lookup: CDR1 DFQATT, CDR2 SNEGSKA (reference sequence). Trimming cost V 3 bases and J 1 base, with 15 bases left between them. The DNA read from the CDR3 is TGCAGTGCTAGGGACAAGGGGTACTTTAACTATGGC. Protein: CSARDKGYFNYG. The whole CDR3 is CSARDKGYFNYGYTF.

In the case of this clone: The read stops 3 residues short of the end of the CDR3; the missing end is completed from the germline J gene. Additional DNA sequences in this sample encode the identical CDR3. The chain couples TRBV29-1 to TRBJ2-5; 10 bases fit TRBD2. CDR1 is SQVTM, CDR2 ANQGSEA, per germline. J gave up 5 bases and V 7 bases, and 16 bases lay outside the gene matches. This CDR3 region has 16 residues. The sequenced CDR3 bases are TGCAGCGCCGGGTGGGGGCTAGCGGGAGTCGGGGAGACC. Translation gives CSAGWGLAGVGET. The full CDR3 protein reads CSAGWGLAGVGETQYF.

CDR3 DNA, as far as it was read: TGTGCCAGCAGCTTTCGTCTAGCGCGCTACGAG. As protein: CASSFRLARYE. The complete CDR3 reads CASSFRLARYEQYF. The chain uses TRBV7-2 and TRBJ2-7; D is perhaps TRBD2 (6 bases). The CDR3 end falls 3 residues outside the read, so it is completed with the germline J gene. Deletions cut 3 bases from V and 3 bases from J, with 12 bases between. Germline loops: CDR1 SGHTA, CDR2 FQGNSA. The CDR3 loop spans 14 amino acids.

Details on this clone: The sequenced fragment ends 3 residues before the CDR3 boundary, so the rest is inferred from the germline J gene. The J gene is TRBJ1-1, the V gene TRBV20-1, with a weak D call TRBD1 (5 bases). CDR3 length: 12 residues. Per germline, CDR1 DFQATT and CDR2 SNEGSKA (reference sequence). With 5 bases removed from V and 6 bases from J, the gap between germline ends came to 13 bases. The CDR3 region is CSAQGGWSEAFF. The sequenced CDR3 bases are TGCAGTGCTCAGGGAGGTTGGTCTGAA.

Of note for this clone: The CDR3 is cut off 3 residues early in the read; its end comes from the germline J gene. The V and J genes are TRBV6-4 and TRBJ2-1; a possible D gene is TRBD1 (5 bases). Looked up from germline, CDR1 is MRHNA and CDR2 is SNTAGT. Trimming stripped 0 bases from V and 8 bases from J, with 11 bases between. This CDR3 is built from 14 residues. The CDR3 DNA, read in part, is TGTGCCAGCAGTGACTCCGGCAGGGCCGATGAG. As protein: CASSDSGRADE. The complete CDR3 reads CASSDSGRADEQFF.

Points on this clone: The read is 3 residues too short to cover the CDR3 end, so that end is filled in from the germline J gene. The chain joins TRBV30 to TRBJ2-7; D uncertain. Germline CDR1 reads GTSNPN; CDR2 reads SVGIG (reference sequence). The V and J ends lost 4 bases and 2 bases respectively, with 18 bases between them. CDR3 length: 15 residues. This CDR3 is CAWKRRTTRTYEQYF. The covered CDR3 bases are TGTGCCTGGAAAAGGAGAACGACACGAACCTACGAG.

As to this clone: The missing CDR3 end, 3 residues past where the read stops, is filled in from the germline J gene. The gene calls are TRBV30 and TRBJ2-3; 14 bases agree with TRBD2. The CDR3 covers 17 residues. Per the germline V gene, CDR1 is GTSNPN and CDR2 is SVGIG (reference sequence). V shed 3 bases, J shed 5 bases, and the junction held 10 bases outside the gene matches. CDR3 sequence reads: CAWSAGLAGVTLDTQYF. The part of the CDR3 DNA that was read is TGTGCCTGGAGCGCGGGACTAGCGGGAGTTACTTTAGATACG.

Comments on this clone: The read terminates 3 residues before the CDR3 end, so the remaining end is supplied by the germline J gene. The chain links TRBV5-4 to TRBJ1-2, with TRBD1 identical over 11 bases. V was clipped by 4 bases and J by 3 bases; unmatched bases: 5. Germline V gene sequence: CDR1 SGHNT, CDR2 YYREEE (reference sequence). The CDR3 is made up of 15 amino acids. The CDR3 is CASSQSGQGDYGYTF. The sequenced CDR3 bases are TGTGCCAGCAGCCAATCGGGACAGGGGGACTATGGC.

The sequenced part of the CDR3 DNA is TGTGCCAGCAGCTTAGCCCGGACTAGCCTAAATGAG. As protein: CASSLARTSLNE. The whole CDR3 region reads CASSLARTSLNEQFF. The V gene is TRBV7-2, the J gene TRBJ2-1; TRBD2 agrees at 8 bases. The DNA ends 3 residues before the CDR3 does, and the rest of the CDR3 is filled in from the germline J gene. The CDR3 is 15 residues long. Germline V lookup: CDR1 SGHTA, CDR2 FQGNSA. Germline trimming cut 0 bases from V and 7 bases from J; bases unmatched to any gene: 5.

Comment on this clone: With the read ending 3 residues before the CDR3 end, the germline J gene is used to fill in that end. This chain links TRBV5-1 with TRBJ2-5; possible D gene TRBD2, 6 bases. Germline CDR1 is SGHRS and CDR2 is YFSETQ. Trimming removed 7 bases at V and 4 bases at J, with 11 bases between. The length of the CDR3 is 12 residues. The sequenced part of the CDR3 DNA is TGCGCCAGCGGGACGGGGGTAGAGACC. This sequence encodes CASGTGVET. The full-length CDR3 reads as CASGTGVETQYF.

CDR3 region: CASSIGRAAGSEQFF. The sequenced part of the CDR3 DNA is TGTGCCAGCAGCATCGGACGGGCGGCGGGGAGTGAG. The chain has TRBV28 and TRBJ2-1; possible D gene TRBD2, 6 bases. Sequencing ends 3 residues short of the CDR3 end; the germline J gene provides the rest. CDR1 and CDR2 (germline): MDHEN, SYDVKM. The CDR3 has 15 amino acids. V gave up 6 bases and J gave up 9 bases, with 21 bases separating them. The full variable domain, in which reference TRBV28 and TRBJ2-1 provide the parts outside the CDR3, is DVKVTQSSRYLVKRTGEKVFLECVQDMDHENMFWYRQDPGLGLRLIYFSYDVKMKEKGDIPEGYSVSREKKERFSLILESASTNQTSMYLCASSIGRAAGSEQFFGPGTRLTVL.

CDR3: CASSISPRAGLQNSGANVLTF. CDR3 bases read: TGTGCCAGTAGTATTTCCCCCCGGGCAGGGCTCCAAAACTCTGGGGCCAACGTC. The chain is built from TRBV19 and TRBJ2-6; D perhaps matches TRBD1 (5 bases). The read is 3 residues too short to cover the CDR3 end, so that end is filled in from the germline J gene. V was cut by 3 bases and J by 0 bases, with 24 bases left in between. Germline V CDR1 and CDR2: LNHDA, SQIVND (reference sequence). CDR3 length: 21 residues.

In regard to this clone: Read data end 3 residues before the CDR3 end; the end is taken from the germline J gene. This chain connects TRBV20-1 to TRBJ2-3, with 9 bases fitting TRBD2. This CDR3 contains 17 residues. V gave up 3 bases and J gave up 3 bases; unmatched junction bases: 13. Germline CDR1 reads DFQATT; CDR2 reads SNEGSKA (reference sequence). The CDR3 loop is CSASSSGRRLGTDTQYF. CDR3 DNA (partial): TGCAGTGCTAGTAGTAGCGGGAGACGGTTGGGGACAGATACG.

Turning to this clone: Different DNA sequences within this sample yield the same CDR3. The part of the CDR3 DNA that was read is TGCAGTGCTAGAGATCTGACTAGCGGAGAGCCAAACAATGAG. Encoded protein: CSARDLTSGEPNNE. The CDR3 as a whole reads CSARDLTSGEPNNEQFF. This chain connects TRBV20-1 to TRBJ2-1; 9 bases are a match to TRBD2. The sequenced fragment ends 3 residues before the CDR3 boundary, so the rest is inferred from the germline J gene. Trimming at V came to 0 bases and at J to 5 bases, leaving 11 bases not matched to a gene. This CDR3 spans 17 amino acids. In germline, CDR1 is DFQATT, CDR2 SNEGSKA (reference sequence).

Concerning this clone itself: From the germline J gene comes the end of the CDR3, since the read stops 3 residues before it. This chain uses TRBV6-4 with TRBJ2-1; D unclear. V was shortened by 4 bases and J by 6 bases, with 7 bases between the two germline ends. This CDR3 is 12 amino acids long. Germline CDR1 reads MRHNA; CDR2 reads SNTAGT. The CDR3 is CASSGPGNEQFF. The DNA read from the CDR3 is TGTGCCAGCAGTGGTCCGGGCAATGAG.

Details on this clone: The read ends 3 residues early relative to the CDR3; the germline J gene fills the gap. J is TRBJ1-1 and V is TRBV13, with 7 bases identical to TRBD1. J gave up 1 base and V 2 bases, and 10 bases lay outside the gene matches. The CDR3 contains 17 residues. Looked up from germline, CDR1 is PRHDT and CDR2 is FYEKMQ (reference sequence). Incomplete CDR3 DNA: TGTGCCAGCAGCTTAATTATGGGCGGGACAGAGAACACTGAA. Translating it yields CASSLIMGGTENTE. The full CDR3 is CASSLIMGGTENTEAFF.

Concerning this clone itself: The CDR3 goes on 3 residues after the read ends, and that part is filled in from the germline J gene. The chain recombines TRBV20-1 with TRBJ2-1, with TRBD2 matching over 10 bases. CDR1 and CDR2 (germline): DFQATT, SNEGSKA (reference sequence). V lost 8 bases, J lost 3 bases, and 13 bases stayed unmatched. This CDR3 comprises 16 residues. The sequenced part of the CDR3 DNA is TGCAGTAGGCTAGCGGGAGAGGGGCGGGGCTACAATGAG. Translated, it gives CSRLAGEGRGYNE. The complete CDR3 protein is CSRLAGEGRGYNEQFF.

About this clone: Read sequence stops 3 residues before the CDR3 end, and the germline J gene provides the missing end. This chain links TRBV28 with TRBJ2-3, with D tentatively TRBD1 (6 bases). There are 18 residues in the CDR3. Deletions cut 4 bases from V and 0 bases from J, with 20 bases between. Germline loops: CDR1 MDHEN, CDR2 SYDVKM. Partial CDR3 DNA: TGTGCCAGCAGTTCCCCCGGGATGGACAGATCTAGCACAGATACG. Its protein product is CASSSPGMDRSSTDT. The whole CDR3 sequence reads CASSSPGMDRSSTDTQYF. Supplemented by reference TRBV28 and TRBJ2-3, the full variable domain reads DVKVTQSSRYLVKRTGEKVFLECVQDMDHENMFWYRQDPGLGLRLIYFSYDVKMKEKGDIPEGYSVSREKKERFSLILESASTNQTSMYLCASSSPGMDRSSTDTQYFGPGTRLTVL.

Notes on this clone: The read is 3 residues too short to cover the CDR3 end, so that end is filled in from the germline J gene. The chain has TRBV7-9 and TRBJ2-1, with D possibly matching TRBD1 (5 bases). The CDR3 length is 14 residues. From germline, CDR1 is SEHNR and CDR2 FQNEAQ (reference sequence). V lost 6 bases, J lost 3 bases, and 12 bases lay in between. The chain's CDR3 is CASSSGSIYNEQFF. The part of the CDR3 DNA that was read is TGTGCCAGCAGTTCAGGGTCTATCTACAATGAG.

In regard to this clone: Coverage ceases 3 residues before the CDR3 finishes, and the germline J gene fills in the end. The rearrangement uses TRBV5-1 and TRBJ2-3; 11 bases fit TRBD2. Trimming took 4 bases from V and 2 from J; bases not matched to a gene: 6. Per the germline V gene, CDR1 is SGHRS and CDR2 is YFSETQ. The CDR3 is 16 residues long. Partial CDR3 DNA: TGCGCCAGCAGCGGCGGACTAGCGGGTACCACAGATACG. This translates into CASSGGLAGTTDT. The full-length CDR3 reads as CASSGGLAGTTDTQYF.

Details on this clone: The read terminates 3 residues ahead of where the CDR3 ends, so the germline J gene completes it. The gene calls are TRBV5-1 and TRBJ2-2; the D gene is possibly TRBD1 (6 bases). CDR1 and CDR2 (germline): SGHRS, YFSETQ. The V end lost 6 bases, the J end lost 2 bases, and 11 bases lay between the germline ends. The CDR3 spans 14 residues. Incomplete CDR3 DNA: TGCGCCAGCAAAAGGACAGAAAACACCGGGGAG. As protein: CASKRTENTGE. The entire CDR3 reads CASKRTENTGELFF. Full variable domain (missing parts from reference TRBV5-1 and TRBJ2-2): KAGVTQTPRYLIKTRGQQVTLSCSPISGHRSVSWYQQTPGQGLQFLFEYFSETQRNKGNFPGRFSGRQFSNSRSEMNVSTLELGDSALYLCASKRTENTGELFFGEGSRLTVL.

Incomplete CDR3 DNA: TGTGCCACCTCGGCGGGGCCCACAGATACG. This encodes CATSAGPTDT. The full-length CDR3 reads as CATSAGPTDTQYF. J is TRBJ2-3 and V is TRBV11-2; D perhaps matches TRBD2 (6 bases). The read gets to within 3 residues of the CDR3 end, and the germline J gene fills in the rest. V was trimmed by 10 bases and J by 2 bases, leaving 13 bases between them. Germline V gene data show CDR1 as SGHAT and CDR2 as FQNNGV. CDR3 length: 13 amino acids.

Turning to this clone: The read ends 3 residues shy of where the CDR3 ends; the end is completed using the germline J gene. The V and J genes are TRBV30 and TRBJ2-3; 7 nucleotides line up with TRBD2. Losses at the gene ends were 1 base for V and 8 bases for J; bases not matched to a gene: 9. The CDR3 loop spans 14 amino acids. Per germline, CDR1 GTSNPN and CDR2 SVGIG (reference sequence). The CDR3 sequence is CAWSGLASRGTQYF. Incomplete CDR3 DNA: TGTGCCTGGAGTGGACTAGCCAGCCGCGGTACG.

Concerning this clone itself: The observed sequence ends 3 residues before the CDR3 terminus, with the missing tail filled in from the germline J gene. The chain employs TRBV12-3 or TRBV12-4 and TRBJ2-5; tentatively, D is TRBD1 (5 bases). This CDR3 contains 14 residues. Trimming left V 2 bases short and J 3 bases short, with 10 bases between. This CDR3 is CASSLSLGEETQYF. CDR3 DNA, as far as it was read: TGTGCCAGCAGTTTATCTTTAGGGGAAGAGACC.